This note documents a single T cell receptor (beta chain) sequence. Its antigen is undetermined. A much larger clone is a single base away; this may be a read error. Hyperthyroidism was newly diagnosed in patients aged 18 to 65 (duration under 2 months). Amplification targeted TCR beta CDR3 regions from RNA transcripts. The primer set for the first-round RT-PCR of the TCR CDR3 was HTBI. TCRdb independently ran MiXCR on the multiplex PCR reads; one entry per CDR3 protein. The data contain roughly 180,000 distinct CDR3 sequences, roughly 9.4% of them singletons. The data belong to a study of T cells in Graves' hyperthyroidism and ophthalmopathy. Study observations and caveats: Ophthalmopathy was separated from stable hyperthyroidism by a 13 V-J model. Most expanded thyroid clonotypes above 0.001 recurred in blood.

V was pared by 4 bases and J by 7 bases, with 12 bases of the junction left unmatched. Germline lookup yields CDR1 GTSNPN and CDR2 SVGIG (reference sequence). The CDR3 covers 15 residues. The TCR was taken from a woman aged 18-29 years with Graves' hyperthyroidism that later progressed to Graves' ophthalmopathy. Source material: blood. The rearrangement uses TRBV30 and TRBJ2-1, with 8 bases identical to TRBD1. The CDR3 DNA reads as TGTGCCTGGATCCCCGGAACAGGGGGTTCGAATGAGCAGTTCTTC. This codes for CAWIPGTGGSNEQFF.